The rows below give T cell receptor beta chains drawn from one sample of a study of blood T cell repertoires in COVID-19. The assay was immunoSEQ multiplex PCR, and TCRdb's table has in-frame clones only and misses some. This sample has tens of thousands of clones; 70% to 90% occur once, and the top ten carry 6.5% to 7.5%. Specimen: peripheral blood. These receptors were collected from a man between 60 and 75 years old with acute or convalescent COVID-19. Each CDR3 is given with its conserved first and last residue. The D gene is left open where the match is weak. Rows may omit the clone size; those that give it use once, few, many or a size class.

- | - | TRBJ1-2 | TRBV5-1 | CASSFGTLTNYGYTF | TGCGCCAGCAGCTTCGGGACACTAACTAACTATGGCTACACCTTC
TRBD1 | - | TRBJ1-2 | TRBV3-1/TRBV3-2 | CASSQDSRGDGYTF | TGTGCCAGCAGCCAAGATTCCAGGGGGGACGGCTACACCTTC
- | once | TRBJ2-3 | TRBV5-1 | CASSSRIRPSSPSTDTQYF | TGCGCCAGCAGCTCCCGCATAAGACCTAGCAGCCCTAGCACAGATACGCAGTATTTT
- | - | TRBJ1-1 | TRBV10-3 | CAISVEQRDTEAFF | TGTGCCATCAGTGTAGAACAGAGGGACACTGAAGCTTTCTTT
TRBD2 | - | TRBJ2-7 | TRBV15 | CATSRSTLAGVSYEQYF | TGTGCCACCAGCAGATCTACATTAGCGGGGGTCTCCTACGAGCAGTACTTC
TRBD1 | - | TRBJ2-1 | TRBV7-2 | CASSLQGQSSYNEQFF | TGTGCCAGCAGTCTACAGGGACAGAGCTCCTACAATGAGCAGTTCTTC
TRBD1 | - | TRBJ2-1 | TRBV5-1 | CASSLVQGVNNEQFF | TGCGCCAGCAGCTTGGTACAGGGGGTGAACAATGAGCAGTTCTTC
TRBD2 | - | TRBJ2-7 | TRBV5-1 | CASSLVGGLASYEQYF | TGCGCCAGCAGCTTGGTGGGCGGACTAGCGAGCTACGAGCAGTACTTC
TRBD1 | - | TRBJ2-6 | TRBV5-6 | CASSRTGHSGANVLTF | TGTGCCAGCAGCCGGACAGGACACTCTGGGGCCAACGTCCTGACTTTC
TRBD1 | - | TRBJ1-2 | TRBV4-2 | CASSQGGTVDGYTF | TGTGCCAGCAGCCAAGGGGGGACAGTTGATGGCTACACCTTC
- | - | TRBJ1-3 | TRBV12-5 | CASGTGGRGNTIYF | TGTGCTAGTGGAACGGGGGGGAGAGGCAACACCATATATTTT
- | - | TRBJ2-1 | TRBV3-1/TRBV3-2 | CASSQDGAEQFF | TGTGCCAGCAGCCAAGACGGAGCTGAGCAGTTCTTC
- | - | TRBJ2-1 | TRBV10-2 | CASGGTSEEFF | TGCGCCAGTGGGGGGACTTCCGAGGAGTTCTTC
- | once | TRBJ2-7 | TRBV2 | CASTRGHEQYF | TGTGCCAGCACCAGGGGACACGAGCAGTACTTC
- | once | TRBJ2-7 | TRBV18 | CASSRRDYEQYF | TGTGCCAGCTCACGGAGGGATTACGAGCAGTACTTC
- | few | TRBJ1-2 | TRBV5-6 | CASNRAGVANYGYTF | TGTGCCAGCAACAGGGCAGGGGTAGCTAACTATGGCTACACCTTC
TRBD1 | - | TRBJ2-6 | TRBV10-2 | CASSDGPGTGSSGANVLTF | TGCGCCAGCAGTGATGGGCCGGGGACAGGGAGTTCTGGGGCCAACGTCCTGACTTTC
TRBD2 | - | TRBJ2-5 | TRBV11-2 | CASSRRGGDQETQYF | TGTGCCAGCAGCCGGCGGGGGGGCGATCAAGAGACCCAGTACTTC
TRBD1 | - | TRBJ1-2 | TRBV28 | CASSQGQGPRMGYTF | TGTGCCAGCAGTCAGGGACAGGGGCCTCGTATGGGCTACACCTTC
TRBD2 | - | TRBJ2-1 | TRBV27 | CASSLLAGAGDEQFF | TGTGCCAGCAGCTTACTAGCGGGGGCGGGGGATGAGCAGTTCTTC
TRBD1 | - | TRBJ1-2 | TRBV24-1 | CATSDGTGDGYTF | TGTGCCACCAGTGATGGTACAGGGGATGGCTACACCTTC
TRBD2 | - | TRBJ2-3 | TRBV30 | CAWSVRASGDYTDTQYF | TGTGCCTGGAGTGTAAGGGCTAGCGGGGATTACACAGATACGCAGTATTTT
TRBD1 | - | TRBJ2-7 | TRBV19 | CASSKTGTGSHEQYF | TGTGCCAGTAGTAAAACAGGGACAGGGAGTCACGAGCAGTACTTC
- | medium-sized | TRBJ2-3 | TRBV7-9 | CASSSTSPADSLRADTQYF | TGTGCCAGCAGCTCAACAAGCCCGGCGGACAGTCTTAGGGCAGATACGCAGTATTTT
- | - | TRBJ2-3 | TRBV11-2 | CASSLLAGAHTQYF | TGTGCCAGCAGCTTACTGGCGGGGGCGCATACGCAGTATTTT
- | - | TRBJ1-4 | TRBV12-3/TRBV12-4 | CASSPGSDEKLFF | TGTGCCAGCAGCCCAGGGTCGGATGAAAAACTGTTTTTT
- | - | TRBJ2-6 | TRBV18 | CASSRVSGGNDYSGANVLTF | TGTGCCAGCTCACGAGTGTCAGGGGGGAACGATTACTCTGGGGCCAACGTCCTGACTTTC
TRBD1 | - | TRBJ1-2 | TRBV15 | CATSRGGTGNYGYTF | TGTGCCACCAGCAGAGGCGGGACAGGGAACTATGGCTACACCTTC
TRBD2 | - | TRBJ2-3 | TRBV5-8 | CASSAILAGLRTDTQYF | TGTGCCAGCAGCGCGATACTAGCGGGGCTTCGCACAGATACGCAGTATTTT
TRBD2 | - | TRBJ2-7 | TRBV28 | CASSTGEGWHEQYF | TGTGCCAGCAGTACGGGGGAGGGCTGGCACGAGCAGTACTTC
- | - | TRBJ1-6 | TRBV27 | CASSFGGGSYNSPLHF | TGTGCCAGCAGTTTTGGGGGCGGCTCCTATAATTCACCCCTCCACTTT
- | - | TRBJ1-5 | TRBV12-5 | CASGFRSGIGQPQHF | TGTGCTAGTGGTTTTAGGTCAGGGATCGGTCAGCCCCAGCATTTT
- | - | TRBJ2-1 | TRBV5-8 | CASSPLARVQFF | TGTGCCAGCAGCCCTCTAGCTCGGGTTCAGTTCTTC